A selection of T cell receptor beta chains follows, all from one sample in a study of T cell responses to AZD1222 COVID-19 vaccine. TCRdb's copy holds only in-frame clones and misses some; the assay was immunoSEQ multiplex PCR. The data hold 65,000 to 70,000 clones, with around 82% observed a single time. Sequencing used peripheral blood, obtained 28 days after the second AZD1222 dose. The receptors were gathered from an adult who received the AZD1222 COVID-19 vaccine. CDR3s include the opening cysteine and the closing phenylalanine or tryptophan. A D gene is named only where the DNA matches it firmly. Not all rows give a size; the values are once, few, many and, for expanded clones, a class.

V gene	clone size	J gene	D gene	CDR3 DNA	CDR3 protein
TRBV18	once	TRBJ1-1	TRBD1	TGTGCCAGCTCACCCCTCGGACAGGGTCACACTGAAGCTTTCTTT	CASSPLGQGHTEAFF
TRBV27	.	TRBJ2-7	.	TGTGCCAGCAGTCTCTTGGACAGGCAGTACTTC	CASSLLDRQYF
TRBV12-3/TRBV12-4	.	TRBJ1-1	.	TGTGCCAGCAGTTTAGCAGAGAACACTGAAGCTTTCTTT	CASSLAENTEAFF
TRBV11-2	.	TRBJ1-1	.	TGTGCCAGCAGCTTCGGATCCCTAGAAGCTTTCTTT	CASSFGSLEAFF
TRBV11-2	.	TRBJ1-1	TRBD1	TGTGCCAGCAGCTGGAGCACAGGGGCTGGGACTGAAGCTTTCTTT	CASSWSTGAGTEAFF
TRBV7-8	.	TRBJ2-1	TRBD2	TGTGCCAGCAGCCGCTTGCCCAGCGGGGGGGGAAATGAGCAGTTCTTC	CASSRLPSGGGNEQFF
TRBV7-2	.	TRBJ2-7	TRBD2	TGTGCCAGCAGCTACCTAGGGGAGCGGGGACACGAGCAGTACTTC	CASSYLGERGHEQYF
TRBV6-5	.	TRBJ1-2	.	TGTGCCAGCAGCTGGACACGCGACTATGGCTACACCTTC	CASSWTRDYGYTF
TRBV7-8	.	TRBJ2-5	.	TGTGCCAGCAGCCGTCCAGGGAAAGAGACCCAGTACTTC	CASSRPGKETQYF
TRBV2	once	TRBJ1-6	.	TGTGCCAGCGCTGCATCCGAACAGTCCAATTCACCCCTCCACTTT	CASAASEQSNSPLHF
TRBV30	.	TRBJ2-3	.	TGTGCCTGGCAAACGGGGGCCTACACAGATACGCAGTATTTT	CAWQTGAYTDTQYF
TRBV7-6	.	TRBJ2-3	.	TGTGCCAGCAGCTTAGGAAGTGGGCCCACAGATACGCAGTATTTT	CASSLGSGPTDTQYF
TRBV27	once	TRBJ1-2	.	TGTGCCAGCAGCGAGACCAGGGACGCGGGGGGCTACACCTTC	CASSETRDAGGYTF
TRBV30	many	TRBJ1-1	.	TGTGCCTGGACCCCCCAGAACACTGAAGCTTTCTTT	CAWTPQNTEAFF
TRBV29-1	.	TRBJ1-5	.	TGCAGCGTTGTTGGACAAAATCAGCCCCAGCATTTT	CSVVGQNQPQHF
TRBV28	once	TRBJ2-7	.	TGTGCCAGCAGTTCGTGGAAGGCCAGGGAAGACGAGCAGTACTTC	CASSSWKAREDEQYF
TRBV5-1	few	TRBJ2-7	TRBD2	TGCGCCAGCACCCGACTAGCGGGGGGGAGCTCCTACGAGCAGTACTTC	CASTRLAGGSSYEQYF
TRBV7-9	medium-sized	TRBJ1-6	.	TGTGCCACCAGGGAGGATAATTCACCCCTCCACTTT	CATREDNSPLHF
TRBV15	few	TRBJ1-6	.	TGTGCCACCAGCAGAGATATTCGGGGGGATTCACCCCTCCACTTT	CATSRDIRGDSPLHF
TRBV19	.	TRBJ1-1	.	TGTGCCAGTAGTATGGTAATGGGGTACACTGAAGCTTTCTTT	CASSMVMGYTEAFF
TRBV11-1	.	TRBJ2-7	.	TGTGCCAGCAGCTTAGCCTTGGAGGGGGGCTACGAGCAGTACTTC	CASSLALEGGYEQYF
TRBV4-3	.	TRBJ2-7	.	TGCGCCAGCAGCCAAGTTGCGGCGGGGGCTTTGGAGCAGTACTTC	CASSQVAAGALEQYF
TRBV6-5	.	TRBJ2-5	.	TGTGCCAGCAGTCAACTTGACAGAGAGACCCAGTACTTC	CASSQLDRETQYF
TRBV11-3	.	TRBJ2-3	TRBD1	TGTGCCAGCAGCTTAGCGGACAGGGGAGATACGCAGTATTTT	CASSLADRGDTQYF
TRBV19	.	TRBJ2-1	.	TGTGCCAGTAGCGCCGACAATGAGCAGTTCTTC	CASSADNEQFF
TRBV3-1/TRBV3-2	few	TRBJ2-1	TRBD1	TGTGCCAGCAGGGGGACAGGCTACAATGAGCAGTTCTTC	CASRGTGYNEQFF
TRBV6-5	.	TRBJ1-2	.	TGTGCCAGCAGTTACGGTAGGGCAGGGAAGGATGGCTACACCTTC	CASSYGRAGKDGYTF
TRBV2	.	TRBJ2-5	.	TGTGCCAGCAGTGAAGCCTCGGGCGGAGAGACCCAGTACTTC	CASSEASGGETQYF
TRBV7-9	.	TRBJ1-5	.	TGTGCCAGCAGCTCGACGATCGGGCATCAGCCCCAGCATTTT	CASSSTIGHQPQHF
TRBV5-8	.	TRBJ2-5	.	TGTGCCAGCAGTCGAGACAGGACGTTATTTAAGACCCAGTACTTC	CASSRDRTLFKTQYF
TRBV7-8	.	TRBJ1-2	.	TGTGCCAGCAGACCGGACAGATACTATGGCTACACCTTC	CASRPDRYYGYTF
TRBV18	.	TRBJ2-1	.	TGTGCCAGCTCACCTCGCTCCCAGGGGTCCTACAATGAGCAGTTCTTC	CASSPRSQGSYNEQFF
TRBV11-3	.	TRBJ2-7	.	TGTGCCAGCTCCGATGGGGGCAGGTCCTACGAGCAGTACTTC	CASSDGGRSYEQYF
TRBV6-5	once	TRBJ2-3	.	TGTGCCAGCTTCCAGGGGGGTACGCAGTATTTT	CASFQGGTQYF
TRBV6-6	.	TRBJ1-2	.	TGTGCCAGCAGTTACTCAAGCCCTTTTGGCTACACCTTC	CASSYSSPFGYTF
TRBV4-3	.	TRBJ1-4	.	TGCGCCAGCAGCCAAGTAACAGCTGAAAAACTGTTTTTT	CASSQVTAEKLFF